This T cell receptor beta chain was observed in a study of T cells after yellow fever vaccination. Study-wide points: Researchers cautioned that FACS-sorted repertoires could harbor abundant clonotypes contaminating from the bulk population.

TCRdb analysed the 5' RACE reads with MiXCR anew, one entry per CDR3 protein. The table has 300,000 or so distinct CDR3 sequences, 3% to 4.5% seen once. This clonotype was seen only a few times. Its antigen is currently unknown. From germline, CDR1 is SEHNR and CDR2 FQNEAQ (reference sequence). V was cut by 10 bases and J by 10 bases, with 17 bases left in between. CDR3 length: 12 residues. The specimen comprised PBMCs, sampled 5 days after the yellow fever booster vaccination. The chain links TRBV7-9 to TRBJ2-1; a weak D match, TRBD2 (7 bases). The source of this sequence is a man aged 18 to 30 who received the YFV17D yellow fever vaccine. In DNA, the CDR3 is TGTGCCACCGAACGCGGGGGCGAGGAGCAGTTCTTC. It yields the protein CATERGGEEQFF.